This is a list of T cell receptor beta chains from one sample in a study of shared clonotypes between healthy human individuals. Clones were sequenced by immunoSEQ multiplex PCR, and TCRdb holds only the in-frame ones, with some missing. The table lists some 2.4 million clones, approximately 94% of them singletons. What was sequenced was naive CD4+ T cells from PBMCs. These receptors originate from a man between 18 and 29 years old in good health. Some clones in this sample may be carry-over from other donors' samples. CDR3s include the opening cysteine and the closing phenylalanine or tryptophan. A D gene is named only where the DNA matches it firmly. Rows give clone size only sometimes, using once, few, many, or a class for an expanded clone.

CDR3 DNA: TGTGCCAGCAGCGGGTACAGGGTGGGGGGCACTGAAGCTTTCTTT
CDR3 protein: CASSGYRVGGTEAFF
D gene: .
J gene: TRBJ1-1
V gene: TRBV6-5
clone size: .

CDR3 DNA: TGTGCCAGCAGCGTGTCAGTACAAGAGACCCAGTACTTC
CDR3 protein: CASSVSVQETQYF
D gene: .
J gene: TRBJ2-5
V gene: TRBV9
clone size: .

CDR3 DNA: TGTGCCAGCAGTACCCTGGGAGAGGGTAAGAGCGGTCAGCCCCAGCATTTT
CDR3 protein: CASSTLGEGKSGQPQHF
D gene: .
J gene: TRBJ1-5
V gene: TRBV28
clone size: .

CDR3 DNA: TGTGCCAGCAGCTTAGAGGTGCGGGGGAACAATGAGCAGTTCTTC
CDR3 protein: CASSLEVRGNNEQFF
D gene: TRBD2
J gene: TRBJ2-1
V gene: TRBV7-3
clone size: once

CDR3 DNA: TGTGCCAGCAGCTTGTGGGGACAGGGTCCGCAGTTCTTC
CDR3 protein: CASSLWGQGPQFF
D gene: TRBD1
J gene: TRBJ2-1
V gene: TRBV5-4
clone size: .

CDR3 DNA: TGTGCCAGCACACGCGGGAACACAGATACGCAGTATTTT
CDR3 protein: CASTRGNTDTQYF
D gene: .
J gene: TRBJ2-3
V gene: TRBV6-1
clone size: .

CDR3 DNA: TGTGCCAGCAGTTACCTAGGGACTAGAATATACAATGAGCAGTTCTTC
CDR3 protein: CASSYLGTRIYNEQFF
D gene: TRBD2
J gene: TRBJ2-1
V gene: TRBV27
clone size: .

CDR3 DNA: TGTGCCAGCTCACCCGAGGAGACCCAGTACTTC
CDR3 protein: CASSPEETQYF
D gene: .
J gene: TRBJ2-5
V gene: TRBV18
clone size: .

CDR3 DNA: TGTGCCAGCAGTTACTCGGAGACCCAGTACTTC
CDR3 protein: CASSYSETQYF
D gene: .
J gene: TRBJ2-5
V gene: TRBV6-5
clone size: .

CDR3 DNA: TGTGCCAGCAGCGCCACGAGCTCCTACGAGCAGTACTTC
CDR3 protein: CASSATSSYEQYF
D gene: .
J gene: TRBJ2-7
V gene: TRBV9
clone size: .

CDR3 DNA: TGTGCCAGCAGTTTATCGATTTTTGATACGCAGTATTTT
CDR3 protein: CASSLSIFDTQYF
D gene: .
J gene: TRBJ2-3
V gene: TRBV27
clone size: .

CDR3 DNA: TGCAGCGGTAGAAAGGGACAGCCCTACAATGAGCAGTTCTTC
CDR3 protein: CSGRKGQPYNEQFF
D gene: TRBD1
J gene: TRBJ2-1
V gene: TRBV29-1
clone size: .

CDR3 DNA: TGTGCCATCAGTGGGACTCGGTCACCCCTCCACTTT
CDR3 protein: CAISGTRSPLHF
D gene: .
J gene: TRBJ1-6
V gene: TRBV10-3
clone size: .

CDR3 DNA: TGTGCCAGCTCACCCGAGCCGGTTTACACTGAAGCTTTCTTT
CDR3 protein: CASSPEPVYTEAFF
D gene: .
J gene: TRBJ1-1
V gene: TRBV18
clone size: .

CDR3 DNA: TGTGCCACCAGCAGAGGCTTACAGGGGCGATACGAGCAGTACTTC
CDR3 protein: CATSRGLQGRYEQYF
D gene: TRBD1
J gene: TRBJ2-7
V gene: TRBV15
clone size: .

CDR3 DNA: TGTGCCAGCAGCCGGCGGGACAGCTCCTACGAGCAGTACTTC
CDR3 protein: CASSRRDSSYEQYF
D gene: .
J gene: TRBJ2-7
V gene: TRBV5-5
clone size: .

CDR3 DNA: TGCGCCAGCAGCATGGACAGGAACACTGAAGCTTTCTTT
CDR3 protein: CASSMDRNTEAFF
D gene: .
J gene: TRBJ1-1
V gene: TRBV5-1
clone size: .

CDR3 DNA: TGTGCCACCAGCAGAGAGCAGGGGGCGTGGAATGAGCAGTTCTTC
CDR3 protein: CATSREQGAWNEQFF
D gene: TRBD1
J gene: TRBJ2-1
V gene: TRBV15
clone size: .

CDR3 DNA: TGTGCCAGCAGGAGGCGGGAGTTCGGGCAAGAGACCCAGTACTTC
CDR3 protein: CASRRREFGQETQYF
D gene: TRBD2
J gene: TRBJ2-5
V gene: TRBV6-5
clone size: .

CDR3 DNA: TGCAGCGTTGAGCGGCAGGGGGTAGATACGCAGTATTTT
CDR3 protein: CSVERQGVDTQYF
D gene: TRBD1
J gene: TRBJ2-3
V gene: TRBV29-1
clone size: .

CDR3 DNA: TGTGCCAGCAGCCCGATGGGGGCCACCTCGAGCAATGAGCAGTTCTTC
CDR3 protein: CASSPMGATSSNEQFF
D gene: .
J gene: TRBJ2-1
V gene: TRBV7-3
clone size: once

CDR3 DNA: TGCGCCAGCAGGCCCGGGGGTTCCTCCTACAATGAGCAGTTCTTC
CDR3 protein: CASRPGGSSYNEQFF
D gene: .
J gene: TRBJ2-1
V gene: TRBV5-1
clone size: .

CDR3 DNA: TGTGCCAGCATCCTATCGCGACAGGCGGCGAGTAATCAGCCCCAGCATTTT
CDR3 protein: CASILSRQAASNQPQHF
D gene: .
J gene: TRBJ1-5
V gene: TRBV28
clone size: .

CDR3 DNA: TGTGCCAGCAGCCCCTTGGCGGGTACTGAAGCTTTCTTT
CDR3 protein: CASSPLAGTEAFF
D gene: .
J gene: TRBJ1-1
V gene: TRBV7-3
clone size: .

CDR3 DNA: TGCGCCAGCAGCTCCTGGACAGATCCCACCGGGGAGCTGTTTTTT
CDR3 protein: CASSSWTDPTGELFF
D gene: .
J gene: TRBJ2-2
V gene: TRBV5-1
clone size: .

CDR3 DNA: TGTGCCAGCAGCTCCCGGGACAGGGCCACTGAAGCTTTCTTT
CDR3 protein: CASSSRDRATEAFF
D gene: TRBD1
J gene: TRBJ1-1
V gene: TRBV28
clone size: few

CDR3 DNA: TGTGCCAGCAGCCCGACCCTTGGGTGGGAGACCCAGTACTTC
CDR3 protein: CASSPTLGWETQYF
D gene: .
J gene: TRBJ2-5
V gene: TRBV5-8
clone size: .

CDR3 DNA: TGTGCCACACAGAGGGGGAGGAACACCGGGGAGCTGTTTTTT
CDR3 protein: CATQRGRNTGELFF
D gene: .
J gene: TRBJ2-2
V gene: TRBV28
clone size: .

CDR3 DNA: TGTGCCAGCAGTTACTCCCCGGGACAGGGAGAGTTCCTGTTTTTT
CDR3 protein: CASSYSPGQGEFLFF
D gene: TRBD1
J gene: TRBJ1-4
V gene: TRBV6-6
clone size: .

CDR3 DNA: TGTGCCAGCAGCCAAGACAAGGTAGCAGATACGCAGTATTTT
CDR3 protein: CASSQDKVADTQYF
D gene: .
J gene: TRBJ2-3
V gene: TRBV7-2
clone size: few

CDR3 DNA: TGCGCCAGCAGCCAAGATCCGACGGGGTATCAGCCCCAGCATTTT
CDR3 protein: CASSQDPTGYQPQHF
D gene: .
J gene: TRBJ1-5
V gene: TRBV4-1
clone size: .

CDR3 DNA: TGTGCCAGCTCACCTCCGATGAGCGGGAGTGATACGCAGTATTTT
CDR3 protein: CASSPPMSGSDTQYF
D gene: TRBD2
J gene: TRBJ2-3
V gene: TRBV18
clone size: .

CDR3 DNA: TGTGCCAGCAGTTCGCCCCTTTCATTCATCGATACGCAGTATTTT
CDR3 protein: CASSSPLSFIDTQYF
D gene: .
J gene: TRBJ2-3
V gene: TRBV28
clone size: .

CDR3 DNA: TGTGCCAGCAAAGCCGGGGTAGAGACCCAGTACTTC
CDR3 protein: CASKAGVETQYF
D gene: .
J gene: TRBJ2-5
V gene: TRBV27
clone size: .

CDR3 DNA: TGCGCCAGCAGCACAGAGAACACCGGGGAGCTGTTTTTT
CDR3 protein: CASSTENTGELFF
D gene: .
J gene: TRBJ2-2
V gene: TRBV5-1
clone size: few

CDR3 DNA: TGCGCCAGCAGCCAAGAAGGACGGACTAGCATGGCGTACGAGCAGTACTTC
CDR3 protein: CASSQEGRTSMAYEQYF
D gene: TRBD2
J gene: TRBJ2-7
V gene: TRBV4-1
clone size: .

CDR3 DNA: TGCGCCAGCAGCTTGGGAGGGGGTGATGAAAAACTGTTTTTT
CDR3 protein: CASSLGGGDEKLFF
D gene: .
J gene: TRBJ1-4
V gene: TRBV5-1
clone size: once

CDR3 DNA: TGTGCCAGTAGTATTTCCCACAGGGGATACCAAGAGACCCAGTACTTC
CDR3 protein: CASSISHRGYQETQYF
D gene: TRBD1
J gene: TRBJ2-5
V gene: TRBV19
clone size: .

CDR3 DNA: TGTGCCAGCAGACCGATTGGGCACCCCCCCTACGAGCAGTACTTC
CDR3 protein: CASRPIGHPPYEQYF
D gene: .
J gene: TRBJ2-7
V gene: TRBV6-5
clone size: .

CDR3 DNA: TGTGCCATCCCCTCTGGGGCCAACGTCCTGACTTTC
CDR3 protein: CAIPSGANVLTF
D gene: .
J gene: TRBJ2-6
V gene: TRBV21-1
clone size: .